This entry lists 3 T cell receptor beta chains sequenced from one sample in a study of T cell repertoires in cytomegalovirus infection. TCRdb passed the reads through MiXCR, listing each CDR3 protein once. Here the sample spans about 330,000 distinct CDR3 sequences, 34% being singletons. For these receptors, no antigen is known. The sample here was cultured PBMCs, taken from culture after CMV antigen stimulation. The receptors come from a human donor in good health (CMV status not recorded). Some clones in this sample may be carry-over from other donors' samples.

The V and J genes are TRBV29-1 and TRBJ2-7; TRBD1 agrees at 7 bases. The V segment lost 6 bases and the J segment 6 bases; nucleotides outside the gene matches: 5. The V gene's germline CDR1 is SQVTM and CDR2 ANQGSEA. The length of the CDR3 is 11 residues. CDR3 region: CSVSRQGEQYF. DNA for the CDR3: TGCAGCGTCTCACGACAGGGCGAGCAGTACTTC.

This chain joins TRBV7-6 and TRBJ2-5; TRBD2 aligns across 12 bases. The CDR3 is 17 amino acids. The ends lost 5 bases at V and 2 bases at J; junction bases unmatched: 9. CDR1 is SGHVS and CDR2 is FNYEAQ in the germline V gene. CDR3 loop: CASSPERTSGVQETQYF. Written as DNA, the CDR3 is TGTGCCAGCAGCCCCGAGCGGACTAGCGGGGTGCAAGAGACCCAGTACTTC.

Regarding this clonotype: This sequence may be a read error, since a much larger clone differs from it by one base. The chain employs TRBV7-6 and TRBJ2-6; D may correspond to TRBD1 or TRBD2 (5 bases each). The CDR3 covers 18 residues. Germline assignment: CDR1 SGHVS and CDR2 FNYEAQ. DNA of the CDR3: TGTGCCAGCAGCTTAGGGGGACCCTTGCCCACTGGGGCCAACGTCCAGACTTTC. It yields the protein CASSLGGPLPTGANVQTF.